The rows below give T cell receptor beta chains drawn from one sample of a study of blood T cell repertoires in COVID-19. TCRdb keeps only in-frame clones here, not all; method: immunoSEQ multiplex PCR. The sample contains fewer than 400,000 clones, 80% to 90% of which appear only once. Sequenced material: PBMCs or T cells enriched from blood (not recorded which). The receptor set was obtained from a man aged 25-40 years who had recovered from COVID-19. The conserved cysteine and the conserved F or W are not part of the CDR3 here. The size field is filled for only some rows; it gives once, few, many or a size class.

v_gene	abundance	j_gene	CDR3aa
TRBV7-2	.	TRBJ1-1	ASSLMPAGRDTEAF
TRBV6-5	.	TRBJ1-2	ASSPGTALYGYT
TRBV5-6	once	TRBJ2-7	ASSLAQLPYEQY
TRBV6-5	.	TRBJ1-6	ASSHTPINSPLH
TRBV2	.	TRBJ1-1	ASLNGQGGFTEAF
TRBV9	.	TRBJ2-2	ASSVGGTGELF
TRBV11-3	.	TRBJ1-1	ASSFPGSTEAF
TRBV10-2	.	TRBJ1-2	ASSWGRDGYT
TRBV10-3	.	TRBJ2-2	AISGTPTGELF
TRBV9	.	TRBJ2-2	ASSGRPGTGELF
TRBV6-4	few	TRBJ2-5	ASSDSKPPQETQY